Described below is a single T cell receptor (beta chain) sequence and its context. The antigen is not known. V gave up 5 bases and J gave up 6 bases; unmatched junction bases: 5. The CDR3 runs to 13 residues. Germline V CDR1 and CDR2: MNHEY, SMNVEV (reference sequence). Method: immunoSEQ multiplex PCR; TCRdb's copy keeps in-frame clones and lacks some. Counted here are 57,000 or so clones, 76% occurring once; the ten biggest clones make up roughly an eighth. The data are from a study of T cell responses to AZD1222 COVID-19 vaccine. Study-wide background: Analysis merged second doses at about 4 or about 12 weeks. Overall study findings and caveats: Among the donors, most were white British and more were female, and clonal diversity was possibly underestimated.

This chain links TRBV27 with TRBJ1-1; TRBD1 agrees at 8 bases. Sequencing used peripheral blood, obtained on day 0 of AZD1222 vaccination. The sequence derives from an adult in good health. CDR3 nucleotides: TGTGCCAGCAGTCTAGGACAGGGTCCTGAAGCTTTCTTT. This encodes CASSLGQGPEAFF.